This entry lists 8 T cell receptor beta chains sequenced from one sample in a study of T-cell memory formation after mild COVID-19. MiXCR, applied by TCRdb to the 5' RACE reads, yields one record per CDR3 protein. This repertoire shows 200,000 to 300,000 distinct CDR3 sequences, about a sixth found once; its top ten account for 20% to 25%. The sample was PBMCs or a T cell subset sorted from them (not recorded which). These receptors all stem from a man younger than 35 who had mild COVID-19 (a few samples of this study predate the infection). Cell type and time point are not known.

This clonotype was counted between two and nine times. The chain is built from TRBV5-4 and TRBJ1-4; D is perhaps TRBD1 (5 bases). This CDR3 spans 14 amino acids. Trimming pared 4 bases from V and 6 bases from J, leaving 13 bases between. Germline lookup yields CDR1 SGHNT and CDR2 YYREEE (reference sequence). Here the CDR3 DNA reads TGTGCCAGCAGCCTCGACAGCAACGATGAAAAACTGTTTTTT. Protein: CASSLDSNDEKLFF.

A few counts support this clonotype. A read error may be the cause here, since a much bigger clone is one base away. This sequence joins TRBV6-1 and TRBJ2-2; a weak D match, TRBD1 (6 bases). This CDR3 region has 13 residues. The germline V gene encodes CDR1 MNHNS and CDR2 SASEGT. The germline V and J ends were trimmed by 6 bases and 1 base, with 6 bases remaining between them. The CDR3 loop reads CASRTGNTGELFF. The CDR3 DNA reads as TGTGCCAGCAGGACAGGGAACACCGGGGAGCTGTTTTTT.

In its sample, this clonotype was seen a few times. The rearrangement joins TRBV7-9 to TRBJ1-2; the match to TRBD1 covers 12 bases. The germline CDR1 and CDR2 sequences are SEHNR and FQNEAQ (reference sequence). V shed 5 bases, J shed 7 bases, and the junction held 11 bases outside the gene matches. CDR3 size: 16 residues. The CDR3 protein is CASSPPGQGARSGYTF. The CDR3 coding sequence is TGTGCCAGCAGCCCTCCGGGACAGGGGGCGCGGAGTGGCTACACCTTC.

V gene TRBV7-2 combines with J gene TRBJ2-6; D is undetermined. CDR1 is SGHTA and CDR2 is FQGNSA in the germline V gene. The CDR3 totals 16 residues. Trimming removed 1 base from V and 0 bases from J, with 7 bases in between. The chain's CDR3 is CASSLGVSSGANVLTF. In nucleotides, the CDR3 is TGTGCCAGCAGCTTAGGGGTTAGCTCTGGGGCCAACGTCCTGACTTTC.

The V gene is TRBV6-2 or TRBV6-3, the J gene TRBJ1-3; no firm D call. Germline V gene lookup returns CDR1 MNHEY and CDR2 SVGEGT. The CDR3 has 15 amino acids. Between the trimmed V and J ends, which lost 8 bases and 0 bases, there was a span of 14 bases. The CDR3 region is CASGRRRSSGNTIYF. The CDR3 coding sequence is TGTGCCAGCGGGCGGAGGAGATCCTCTGGAAACACCATATATTTT.

This chain connects TRBV5-1 to TRBJ1-1; D ambiguous. CDR3 length: 14 amino acids. Germline values: CDR1 SGHRS, CDR2 YFSETQ. V shed 0 bases and J shed 6 bases, with 12 bases lying between them. CDR3 sequence: CASSLAGSLAEAFF. In nucleotides, the CDR3 is TGCGCCAGCAGCTTGGCCGGCAGCCTCGCTGAAGCTTTCTTT.

This sequence joins TRBV5-1 and TRBJ2-2; 11 bases map to TRBD1. The ends lost 4 bases at V and 6 bases at J; junction bases unmatched: 5. Germline assignment: CDR1 SGHRS and CDR2 YFSETQ. The CDR3 totals 15 residues. Here the CDR3 DNA reads TGCGCCAGCAGCGAGGGACAGGGGGTTGCCGGGGAGCTGTTTTTT. The encoded protein is CASSEGQGVAGELFF.

The chain uses TRBV20-1 and TRBJ2-3, with D perhaps matching TRBD2 (6 bases). Trimming removed 5 bases from V and 4 bases from J, with 19 bases in between. This CDR3 contains 15 residues. Looked up from germline, CDR1 is DFQATT and CDR2 is SNEGSKA (reference sequence). The CDR3 DNA is TGCAGTGCTGCGTCGAGTACTAGCAACCCAGATACGCAGTATTTT. Translation: CSAASSTSNPDTQYF.